Presented here are 15 T cell receptor delta chains from one specimen sequenced in a study of gamma-delta T cells after stem cell transplantation. TCRdb re-called clones from the RT-PCR reads using CATT. The sample carries about 1,600 delta-chain clones, around 21% recorded once. The sample was gamma-delta T cells. These receptors originate from a human donor. It is not recorded whose cells these are; they may come from a transplant donor.

This clone has a handful of counts. This probably arose from a read error, given a far larger clone one base away. Other DNA variants within this sample encode the same CDR3. In nucleotides, the CDR3 is TGTGCCTGTGACGACTTGCTGGGGGATACGAGCACCGATAAACTCATCTTT. Translating it yields CACDDLLGDTSTDKLIF. V usage is TRDV2 and J usage is TRDJ1, with 12 bases that match TRDD3. Looked up from germline, CDR1 is GEAIGNYY and CDR2 is EKD. This CDR3 comprises 17 residues. Losses at the gene ends were 3 bases for V and 1 base for J; bases not matched to a gene: 8.

This clone was detected a few times. The chain combines TRDV2 with TRDJ1, with 10 bases aligning to TRDD3. J gave up 0 bases and V 2 bases, and 8 bases lay outside the gene matches. This CDR3 has 17 amino acids. Germline V gene lookup returns CDR1 GEAIGNYY and CDR2 EKD. For the CDR3, the DNA is TGTGCCTGTGACAACGTGGTGGGGGATACAAACACCGATAAACTCATCTTT. Translating gives CACDNVVGDTNTDKLIF.

CDR3 residues: CACDTLLGDTLSSYADKLIF. CDR3 nucleotides: TGTGCCTGTGACACCTTACTGGGGGATACGCTGTCTTCGTACGCCGATAAACTCATCTTT. The chain carries TRDV2 and TRDJ1, with 13 bases fitting TRDD3. The J segment lost 3 bases and the V segment lost 0 bases, leaving 15 bases of the junction unmatched. The CDR3 is made up of 20 amino acids. Germline-derived CDR1 and CDR2 are GEAIGNYY and EKD.

Relative to its sample, this clone is medium-sized. The J gene is TRDJ1, the V gene TRDV2, with TRDD3 identical over 12 bases. CDR3 length: 18 amino acids. Trimming cost V 4 bases and J 0 bases; bases outside gene matches: 11. CDR1 is GEAIGNYY, CDR2 EKD, per germline. This chain's CDR3 is CACEPLLGDTSYTDKLIF. CDR3 sequence (DNA): TGTGCCTGTGAGCCCTTACTGGGGGATACCTCGTACACCGATAAACTCATCTTT.

This clone has more than one count but fewer than ten. The chain is built from TRDV2 and TRDJ1; a weak D match, TRDD3 (5 bases). The CDR3 is 23 amino acids. Germline loops: CDR1 GEAIGNYY, CDR2 EKD. With 2 bases removed from V and 3 bases from J, the gap between germline ends came to 39 bases. The CDR3 nucleotides read TGTGCCTGTGACAAGCTATTCCCCGATGGGGCCCTGAACCCGAACGGGGCTTCCGATAAACTCATCTTT. Translation: CACDKLFPDGALNPNGASDKLIF.

To note about this clone: It differs at one base from a far larger clone, so likely a read error. At the DNA level, this CDR3 is encoded by other sequences in the same sample as well. This chain joins TRDV1 and TRDJ2, with 10 bases that match TRDD3. Losses at the gene ends were 4 bases for V and 2 bases for J; bases not matched to a gene: 28. Germline assignment: CDR1 TSWWSYY and CDR2 QGS. This CDR3 has 24 residues. CDR3 in amino acids: CALGGTLYSSSLYWGMGLTAQLFF. The DNA for the CDR3 is TGTGCTCTTGGGGGAACCCTCTACAGCAGTTCCCTCTACTGGGGGATGGGGTTGACAGCACAACTCTTCTTT.

This clone is medium-sized (0.01 to 0.1%) in the sample. The rearrangement links TRDV2 to TRDJ1; D is perhaps TRDD3 (5 bases). This CDR3 has 15 amino acids. Per the germline V gene, CDR1 is GEAIGNYY and CDR2 is EKD. The V end was cut by 0 bases, the J end by 0 bases, with 10 bases between. CDR3 amino acids: CACDTVGEHTDKLIF. CDR3 DNA: TGTGCCTGTGACACCGTAGGGGAACACACCGATAAACTCATCTTT.

Points on this clone: The protein TCRdb gives is from a much larger clone and does not agree with this DNA's translation at residue 11, likely a read error; the protein shown here comes from the DNA. The V and J genes are TRDV2 and TRDJ1, with 8 bases matching TRDD3. CDR3 size: 17 residues. With V trimmed by 1 base and J by 0 bases, 9 bases remained unmatched. Per the germline V gene, CDR1 is GEAIGNYY and CDR2 is EKD. The CDR3: CACDTILGARHTDKLIF. DNA for the CDR3: TGTGCCTGTGACACGATACTGGGGGCCCGGCACACCGATAAACTCATCTTT.

A note on this clone: A much larger clone sits a single nucleotide away, making a read error possible. Other nucleotide sequences in the sample specify the same CDR3. This rearrangement joins TRDV2 to TRDJ1; 13 positions match TRDD3. Losses at the gene ends were 7 bases for V and 4 bases for J; bases not matched to a gene: 23. The CDR3 totals 20 residues. CDR1 and CDR2 (germline): GEAIGNYY, EKD. The CDR3 DNA sequence: TGTGCCTGCGACTACCTGGAAATTCGTACTGGGGGATACGGTAGCGATAAACTCATCTTT. It encodes CACDYLEIRTGGYGSDKLIF.

The chain couples TRDV2 to TRDJ1; 8 bases align to TRDD3. Germline V gene lookup returns CDR1 GEAIGNYY and CDR2 EKD. CDR3 size: 17 residues. Trimming at V came to 0 bases and at J to 0 bases, leaving 8 bases not matched to a gene. CDR3 nucleotides: TGTGCCTGTGACACCCTAGATCTGGGGGAAGACACCGATAAACTCATCTTT. Protein: CACDTLDLGEDTDKLIF.

In its sample, this clone ranks as large (0.1 to 1%). The same CDR3 can be traced to other DNA sequences in this sample. The chain couples TRDV2 to TRDJ1; D is perhaps TRDD3 (6 bases). Trimming pared 3 bases from V and 1 base from J, leaving 11 bases between. Germline V gives CDR1 GEAIGNYY, CDR2 EKD. This CDR3 has 14 amino acids. CDR3: CACDVLGGTDKLIF. The DNA of the CDR3 is TGTGCCTGTGACGTACTGGGCGGCACCGATAAACTCATCTTT.

This clone is judged medium-sized. The chain couples TRDV2 to TRDJ1; TRDD3 agrees at 11 bases. In germline, CDR1 is GEAIGNYY, CDR2 EKD. The V segment lost 3 bases and the J segment 0 bases; nucleotides outside the gene matches: 8. The CDR3 covers 17 residues. The CDR3 region is CACDGLGDTFNTDKLIF. CDR3 DNA sequence: TGTGCCTGTGACGGTTTGGGGGATACGTTTAACACCGATAAACTCATCTTT.

A note on this clone: A far larger clone is one nucleotide away, so this likely arose from a read error. V gene TRDV1 combines with J gene TRDJ1; the D gene is possibly TRDD2 (5 bases). The CDR3 sequence is 24 residues long. V was cut by 5 bases and J by 0 bases, with 40 bases left in between. CDR1 TSWWSYY and CDR2 QGS come from the germline V gene. Written as DNA, the CDR3 is TGTGCTCTTGGGTTCCAAACTCCCTACGCCCTTTGGCTGGCAGCACGAGGGTACACCGATAAACTCATCTTT. Protein: CALGFQTPYALWLAARGYTDKLIF.

As for this clone: This is likely an artifact of a read error, given a far larger clone one base away. The chain is built from TRDV2 and TRDJ3, with 7 bases that match TRDD3. CDR1 and CDR2 from the germline V gene are GEAIGNYY and EKD. This CDR3 is built from 20 residues. The V segment lost 0 bases and the J segment 2 bases; nucleotides outside the gene matches: 12. The DNA of the CDR3 is TGTGCCTGTGACACCGTTGCCCTGGGGGGTTCCCCCTGGGACACCCGACAGATGTTTTTC. Its protein product is CACDTVALGGSPWDTRQMFF.

Comments on this clone: A far larger clone is one base from this, pointing to a likely read error. The V call is TRDV2, the J call TRDJ3; 13 positions agree with TRDD3. The CDR3 runs to 22 residues. CDR1 and CDR2 (germline): GEAIGNYY, EKD. CDR3 coding DNA: TGTGCCTGTGACACCCCTGTACTGGGGGATACGCTAAGATCCTGGGACACCCGACGGATGTTTTTC. Its translation is CACDTPVLGDTLRSWDTRRMFF.